This TCR beta chain came from a study of CD8+ T cells in alopecia areata. General study points: Resident alphabeta T cells of normal skin are also sequenced in scalp samples. TCR sharing across patients was less clear than in mice, possibly HLA-related.

Treatment noted: oral pan-JAK inhibitor, 5-10 mg twice daily. It was from alopecia areata patients that lesional scalp punch biopsies and peripheral blood were collected. Cell sorting was applied to PBMCs, and CD4+ and CD8+ T cells were collected. Trimming removed 6 bases from V and 6 bases from J, with 5 bases in between. The CDR3 runs to 11 residues. Germline-derived CDR1 and CDR2 are SEHNR and FQNEAQ (reference sequence). This clone was detected many times. Its matching antigen is unknown. Investigators isolated RNA and reverse transcribed it into cDNA to act as the sequencing template. Sequencing used immunoSEQ multiplex PCR; TCRdb keeps in-frame clones, though not all of them. Of about 270,000 clones in the sample, 60% were seen once.

This chain uses TRBV7-9 with TRBJ1-4, with D unresolved. This TCR was recovered from a human donor with alopecia areata. The starting material was CD4+ T cells sorted from blood, obtained at week 52, from a patient treated with tofacitinib. The CDR3 DNA sequence: TGTGCCAGCAGTCCATATGAAAAACTGTTTTTT. As protein: CASSPYEKLFF. Looking up the rest from reference TRBV7-9 and TRBJ1-4 gives the full variable domain: DTGVSQNPRHKITKRGQNVTFRCDPISEHNRLYWYRQTLGQGPEFLTYFQNEAQLEKSRLLSDRFSAERPKGSFSTLEIQRTEQGDSAMYLCASSPYEKLFFGSGTQLSVL.